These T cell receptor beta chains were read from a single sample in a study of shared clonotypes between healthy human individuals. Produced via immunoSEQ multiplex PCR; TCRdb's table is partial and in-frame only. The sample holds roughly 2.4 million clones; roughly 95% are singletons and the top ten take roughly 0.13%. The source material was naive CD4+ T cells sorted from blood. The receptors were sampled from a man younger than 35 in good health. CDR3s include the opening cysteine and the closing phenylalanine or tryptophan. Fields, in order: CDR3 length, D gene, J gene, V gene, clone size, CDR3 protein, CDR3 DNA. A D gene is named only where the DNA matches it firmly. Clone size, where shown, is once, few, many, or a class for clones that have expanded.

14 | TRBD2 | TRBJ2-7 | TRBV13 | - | CASSLWRESYEQYF | TGTGCCAGCAGCTTATGGCGGGAGTCCTACGAGCAGTACTTC
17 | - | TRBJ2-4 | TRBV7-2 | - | CASSLEGGSAAKNIQYF | TGTGCCAGCAGCCTAGAGGGGGGTTCGGCAGCCAAAAACATTCAGTACTTC
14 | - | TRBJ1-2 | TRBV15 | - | CATSSGLANYGYTF | TGTGCCACCAGCAGTGGATTAGCTAACTATGGCTACACCTTC
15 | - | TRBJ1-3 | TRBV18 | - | CASSPDQGTGNTIYF | TGTGCCAGCTCACCTGATCAGGGGACTGGAAACACCATATATTTT
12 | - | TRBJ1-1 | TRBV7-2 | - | CASRIMNTEAFF | TGTGCCAGCAGGATTATGAACACTGAAGCTTTCTTT
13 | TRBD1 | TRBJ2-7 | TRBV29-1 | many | CSVEWDRDYEQYF | TGCAGCGTTGAATGGGACAGGGATTACGAGCAGTACTTC
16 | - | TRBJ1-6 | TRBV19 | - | CASSSRGRGDNSPLHF | TGTGCCAGTAGTTCCAGAGGTAGAGGGGATAATTCACCCCTCCACTTT
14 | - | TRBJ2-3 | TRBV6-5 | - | CASSYSPNRDTQYF | TGTGCCAGCAGTTATTCGCCGAATCGAGATACGCAGTATTTT
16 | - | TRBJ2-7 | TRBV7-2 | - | CASSLASGTPAREQYF | TGTGCCAGCAGCTTAGCTTCCGGGACACCAGCACGCGAGCAGTACTTC
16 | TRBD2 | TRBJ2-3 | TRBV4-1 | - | CASSPPTSGGTDTQYF | TGCGCCAGCAGCCCCCCCACTAGCGGGGGCACAGATACGCAGTATTTT
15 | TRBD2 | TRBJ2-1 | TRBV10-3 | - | CAISLGLAGGDEQFF | TGTGCCATCTCCCTTGGACTAGCGGGAGGCGATGAGCAGTTCTTC
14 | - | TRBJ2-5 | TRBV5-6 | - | CASRSEGKGETQYF | TGTGCCAGCCGATCGGAGGGGAAGGGAGAGACCCAGTACTTC
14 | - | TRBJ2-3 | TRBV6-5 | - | CASSPAFGSDTQYF | TGTGCCAGCAGTCCAGCTTTTGGAAGTGATACGCAGTATTTT
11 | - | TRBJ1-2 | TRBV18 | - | CASSGDYGYTF | TGTGCCAGCTCAGGGGATTATGGCTACACCTTC
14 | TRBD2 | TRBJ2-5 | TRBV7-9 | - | CASSWGGFAETQYF | TGTGCCAGCAGCTGGGGGGGGTTTGCCGAGACCCAGTACTTC
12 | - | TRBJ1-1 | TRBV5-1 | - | CAIVRVSSEAFF | TGCGCCATCGTCAGGGTGAGTTCTGAAGCTTTCTTT
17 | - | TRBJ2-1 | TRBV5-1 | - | CASSLVNSFGSYNEQFF | TGCGCCAGCAGCTTGGTCAACTCCTTTGGCTCCTACAATGAGCAGTTCTTC
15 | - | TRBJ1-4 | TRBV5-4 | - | CASSFYTGANEKLFF | TGTGCCAGCAGCTTTTATACAGGAGCTAATGAAAAACTGTTTTTT
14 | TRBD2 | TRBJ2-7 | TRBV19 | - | CASSTGLVSYEQYF | TGTGCCAGTAGTACCGGACTAGTTTCCTACGAGCAGTACTTC
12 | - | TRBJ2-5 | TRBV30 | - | CARGGVGETQYF | TGTGCCCGAGGGGGGGTAGGAGAGACCCAGTACTTC
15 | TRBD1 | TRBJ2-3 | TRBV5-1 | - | CASSLQGALTDTQYF | TGCGCCAGCAGCCTACAGGGGGCGCTAACAGATACGCAGTATTTT
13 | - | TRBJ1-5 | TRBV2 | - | CASSEAEGRSRNF | TGTGCCAGCAGTGAAGCGGAAGGACGGTCCAGGAATTTT
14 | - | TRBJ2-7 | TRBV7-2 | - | CASSYLSGSYEQYF | TGTGCCAGCAGCTACCTTAGCGGCTCCTACGAGCAGTACTTC
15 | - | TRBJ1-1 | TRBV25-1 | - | CASTKGLGEGTEAFF | TGTGCCAGCACCAAGGGCTTGGGGGAGGGCACTGAAGCTTTCTTT
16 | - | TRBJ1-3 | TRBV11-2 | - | CASSLRQGLWGNTIYF | TGTGCCAGCAGCCTAAGGCAGGGGTTGTGGGGAAACACCATATATTTT
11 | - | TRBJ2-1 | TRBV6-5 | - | CASSYSGEQFF | TGTGCCAGCAGTTACTCGGGTGAGCAGTTCTTC
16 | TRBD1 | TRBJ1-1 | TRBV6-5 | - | CASSYFTQGMNTEAFF | TGTGCCAGCAGCTACTTCACACAGGGGATGAACACTGAAGCTTTCTTT